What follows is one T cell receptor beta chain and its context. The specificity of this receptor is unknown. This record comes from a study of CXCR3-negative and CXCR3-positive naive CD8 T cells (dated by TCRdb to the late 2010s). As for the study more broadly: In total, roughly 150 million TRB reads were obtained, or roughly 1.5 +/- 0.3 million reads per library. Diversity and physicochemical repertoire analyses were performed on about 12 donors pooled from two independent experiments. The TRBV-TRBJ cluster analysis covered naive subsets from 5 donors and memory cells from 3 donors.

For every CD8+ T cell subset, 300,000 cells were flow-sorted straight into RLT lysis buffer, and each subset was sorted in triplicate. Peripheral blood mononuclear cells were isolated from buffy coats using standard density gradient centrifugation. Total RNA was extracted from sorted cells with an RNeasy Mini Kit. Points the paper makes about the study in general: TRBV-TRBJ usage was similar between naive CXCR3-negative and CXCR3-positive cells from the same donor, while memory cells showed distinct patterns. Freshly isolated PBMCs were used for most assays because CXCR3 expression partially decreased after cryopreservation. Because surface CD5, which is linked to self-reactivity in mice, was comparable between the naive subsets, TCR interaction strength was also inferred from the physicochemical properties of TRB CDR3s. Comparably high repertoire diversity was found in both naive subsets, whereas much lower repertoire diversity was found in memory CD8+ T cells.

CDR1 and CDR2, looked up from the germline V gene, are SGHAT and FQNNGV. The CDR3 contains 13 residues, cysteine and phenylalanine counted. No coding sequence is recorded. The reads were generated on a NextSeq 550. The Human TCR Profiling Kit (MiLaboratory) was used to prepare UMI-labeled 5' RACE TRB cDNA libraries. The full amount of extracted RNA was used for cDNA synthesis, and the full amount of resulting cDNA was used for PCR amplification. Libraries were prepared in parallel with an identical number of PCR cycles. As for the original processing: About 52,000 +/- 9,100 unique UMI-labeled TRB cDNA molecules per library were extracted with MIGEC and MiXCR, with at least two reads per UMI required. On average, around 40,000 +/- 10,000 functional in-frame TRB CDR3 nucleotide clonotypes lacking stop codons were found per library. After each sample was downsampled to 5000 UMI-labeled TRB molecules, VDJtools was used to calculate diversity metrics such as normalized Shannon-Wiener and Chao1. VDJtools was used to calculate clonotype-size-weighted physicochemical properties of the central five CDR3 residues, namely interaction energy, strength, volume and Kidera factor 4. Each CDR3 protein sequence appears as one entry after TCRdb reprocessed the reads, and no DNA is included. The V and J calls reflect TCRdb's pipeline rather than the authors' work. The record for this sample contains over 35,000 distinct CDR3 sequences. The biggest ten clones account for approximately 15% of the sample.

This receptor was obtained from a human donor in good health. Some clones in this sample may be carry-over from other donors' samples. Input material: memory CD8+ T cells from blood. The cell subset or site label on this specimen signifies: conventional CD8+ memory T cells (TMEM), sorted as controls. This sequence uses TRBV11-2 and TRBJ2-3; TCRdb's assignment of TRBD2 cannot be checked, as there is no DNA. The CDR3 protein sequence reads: CASSGRGTDTQYF. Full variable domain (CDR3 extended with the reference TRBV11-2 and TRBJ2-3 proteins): EAGVAQSPRYKIIEKRQSVAFWCNPISGHATLYWYQQILGQGPKLLIQFQNNGVVDDSQLPKDRFSAERLKGVDSTLKIQPAKLEDSAVYLCASSGRGTDTQYFGPGTRLTVL.